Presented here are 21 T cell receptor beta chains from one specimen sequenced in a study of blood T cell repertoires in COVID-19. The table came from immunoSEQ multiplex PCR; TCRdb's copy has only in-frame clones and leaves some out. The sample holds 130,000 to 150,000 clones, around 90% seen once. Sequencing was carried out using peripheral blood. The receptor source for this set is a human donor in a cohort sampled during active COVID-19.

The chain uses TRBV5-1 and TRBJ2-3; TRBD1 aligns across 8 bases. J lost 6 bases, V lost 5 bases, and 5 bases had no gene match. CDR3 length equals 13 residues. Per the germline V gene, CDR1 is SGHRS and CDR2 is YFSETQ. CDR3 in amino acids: CASRGQGADTQYF. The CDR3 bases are TGCGCCAGCAGAGGACAGGGCGCGGATACGCAGTATTTT.

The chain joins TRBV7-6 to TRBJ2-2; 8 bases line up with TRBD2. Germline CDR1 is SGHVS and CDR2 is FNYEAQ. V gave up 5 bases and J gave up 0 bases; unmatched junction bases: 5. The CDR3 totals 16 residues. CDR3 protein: CASSQRGGANTGELFF. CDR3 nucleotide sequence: TGTGCCAGCAGCCAACGGGGGGGCGCGAACACCGGGGAGCTGTTTTTT. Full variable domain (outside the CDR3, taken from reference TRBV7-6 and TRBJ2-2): GAGVSQSPRYKVTKRGQDVALRCDPISGHVSLYWYRQALGQGPEFLTYFNYEAQQDKSGLPNDRFSAERPEGSISTLTIQRTEQRDSAMYRCASSQRGGANTGELFFGEGSRLTVL.

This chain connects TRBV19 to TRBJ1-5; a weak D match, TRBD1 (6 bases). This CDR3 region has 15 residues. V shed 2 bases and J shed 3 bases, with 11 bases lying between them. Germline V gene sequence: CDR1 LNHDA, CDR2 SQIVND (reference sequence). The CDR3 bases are TGTGCCAGTAGTATAATCCGGGACATCAATCAGCCCCAGCATTTT. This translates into CASSIIRDINQPQHF.

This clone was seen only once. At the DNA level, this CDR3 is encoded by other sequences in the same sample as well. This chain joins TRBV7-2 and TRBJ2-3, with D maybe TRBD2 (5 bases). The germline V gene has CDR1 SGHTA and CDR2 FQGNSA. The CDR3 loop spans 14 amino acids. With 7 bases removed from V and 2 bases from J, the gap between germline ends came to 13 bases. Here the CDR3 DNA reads TGTGCCAGCACTGCTGAGGGTGCCACAGATACGCAGTATTTT. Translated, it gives CASTAEGATDTQYF.

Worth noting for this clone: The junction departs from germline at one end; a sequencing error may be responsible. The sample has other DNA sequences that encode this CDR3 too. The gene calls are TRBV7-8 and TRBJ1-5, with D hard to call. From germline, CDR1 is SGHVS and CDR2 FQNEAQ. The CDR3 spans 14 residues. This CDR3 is CASSMQASNQPQHF. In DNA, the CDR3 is TGTGCCAGCAGCATGCAGGCTAGCAATCAGCCTCAGCATTTT. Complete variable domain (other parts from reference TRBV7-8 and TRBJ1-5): GAGVSQSPRYKVAKRGQDVALRCDPISGHVSLFWYQQALGQGPEFLTYFQNEAQLDKSGLPSDRFFAERPEGSVSTLKIQRTQQEDSAVYLCASSMQASNQPQHFGDGTRLSIL.

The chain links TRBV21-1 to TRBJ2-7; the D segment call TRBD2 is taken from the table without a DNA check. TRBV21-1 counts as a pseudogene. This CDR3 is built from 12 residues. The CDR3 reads CASRPVSGEQYF. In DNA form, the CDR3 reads TGTGCCAGCAGGCCCGTGTCCGGCGAGCAGTACTTC.

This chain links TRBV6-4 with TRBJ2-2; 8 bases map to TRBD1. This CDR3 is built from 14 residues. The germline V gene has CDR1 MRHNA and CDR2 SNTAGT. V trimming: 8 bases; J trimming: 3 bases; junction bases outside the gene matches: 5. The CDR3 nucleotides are TGTGCCAGCGGACCGACAGGGGACACCGGGGAGCTGTTTTTT. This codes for CASGPTGDTGELFF.

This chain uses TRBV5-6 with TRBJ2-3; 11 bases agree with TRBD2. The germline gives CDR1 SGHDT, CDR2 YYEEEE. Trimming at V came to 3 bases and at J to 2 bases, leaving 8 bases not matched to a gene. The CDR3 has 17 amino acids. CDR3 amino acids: CASSSPSGGPFTDTQYF. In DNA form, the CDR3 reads TGTGCCAGCAGCTCTCCTAGCGGGGGGCCGTTCACAGATACGCAGTATTTT. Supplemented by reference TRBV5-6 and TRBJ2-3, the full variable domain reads DAGVTQSPTHLIKTRGQQVTLRCSPKSGHDTVSWYQQALGQGPQFIFQYYEEEERQRGNFPDRFSGHQFPNYSSELNVNALLLGDSALYLCASSSPSGGPFTDTQYFGPGTRLTVL.

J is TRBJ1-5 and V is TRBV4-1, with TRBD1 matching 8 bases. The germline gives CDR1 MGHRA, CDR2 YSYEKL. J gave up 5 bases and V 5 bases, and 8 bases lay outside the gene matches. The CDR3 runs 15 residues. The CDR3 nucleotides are TGCGCCAGCAGCTCCCTTCCACAGGGGGATCAGCCCCAGCATTTT. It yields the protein CASSSLPQGDQPQHF.

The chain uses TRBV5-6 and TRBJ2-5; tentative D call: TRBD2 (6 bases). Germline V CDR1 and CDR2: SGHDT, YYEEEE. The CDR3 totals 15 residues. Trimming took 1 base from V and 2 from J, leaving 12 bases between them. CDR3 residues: CASSLISTSQETQYF. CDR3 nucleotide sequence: TGTGCCAGCAGCTTGATCTCGACTAGTCAAGAGACCCAGTACTTC.

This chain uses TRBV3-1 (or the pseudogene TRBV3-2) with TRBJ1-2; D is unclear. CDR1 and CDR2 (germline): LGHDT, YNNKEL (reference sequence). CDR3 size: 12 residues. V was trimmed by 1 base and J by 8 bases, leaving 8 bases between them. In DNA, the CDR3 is TGTGCCAGCAGCCAAGCTGCAGTGGGCTACACCTTC. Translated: CASSQAAVGYTF.

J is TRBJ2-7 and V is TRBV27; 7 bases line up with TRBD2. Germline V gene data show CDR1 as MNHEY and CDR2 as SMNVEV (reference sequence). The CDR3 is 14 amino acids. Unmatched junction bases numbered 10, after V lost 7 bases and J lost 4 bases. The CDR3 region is CASTPGDYKYEQYF. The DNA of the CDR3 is TGTGCCAGCACCCCGGGGGACTACAAATACGAGCAGTACTTC.

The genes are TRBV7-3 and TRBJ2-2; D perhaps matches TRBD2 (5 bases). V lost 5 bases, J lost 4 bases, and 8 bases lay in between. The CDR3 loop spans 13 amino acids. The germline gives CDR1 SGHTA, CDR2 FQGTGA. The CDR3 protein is CASSAAGTGELFF. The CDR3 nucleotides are TGTGCCAGCAGCGCCGCGGGCACCGGGGAGCTGTTTTTT.

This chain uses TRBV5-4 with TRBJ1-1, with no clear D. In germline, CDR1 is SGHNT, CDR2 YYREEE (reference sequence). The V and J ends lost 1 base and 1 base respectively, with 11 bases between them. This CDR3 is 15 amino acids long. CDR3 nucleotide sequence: TGTGCCAGCAGCTTGAAAGGCAGGTGGAACACTGAAGCTTTCTTT. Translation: CASSLKGRWNTEAFF. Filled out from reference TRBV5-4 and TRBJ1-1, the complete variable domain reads ETGVTQSPTHLIKTRGQQVTLRCSSQSGHNTVSWYQQALGQGPQFIFQYYREEENGRGNFPPRFSGLQFPNYSSELNVNALELDDSALYLCASSLKGRWNTEAFFGQGTRLTVV.

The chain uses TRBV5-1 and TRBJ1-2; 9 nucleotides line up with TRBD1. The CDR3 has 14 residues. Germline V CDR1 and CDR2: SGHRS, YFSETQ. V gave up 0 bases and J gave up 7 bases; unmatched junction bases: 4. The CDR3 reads CASSLDGTGPGYTF. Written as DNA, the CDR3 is TGCGCCAGCAGCTTGGACGGGACAGGGCCTGGCTACACCTTC.

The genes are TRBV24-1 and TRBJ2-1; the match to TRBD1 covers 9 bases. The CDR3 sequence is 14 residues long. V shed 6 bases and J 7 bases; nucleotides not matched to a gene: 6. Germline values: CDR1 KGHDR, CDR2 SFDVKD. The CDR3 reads CATSSGTGSNEQFF. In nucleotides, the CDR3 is TGTGCCACCAGTTCCGGGACAGGGTCGAATGAGCAGTTCTTC.

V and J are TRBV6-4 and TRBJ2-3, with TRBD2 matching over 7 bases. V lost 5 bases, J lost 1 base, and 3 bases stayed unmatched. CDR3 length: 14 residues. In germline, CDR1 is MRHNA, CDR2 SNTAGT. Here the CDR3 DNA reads TGTGCCAGCAGTTTGGCGGGGGGCACAGATACGCAGTATTTT. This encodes CASSLAGGTDTQYF.

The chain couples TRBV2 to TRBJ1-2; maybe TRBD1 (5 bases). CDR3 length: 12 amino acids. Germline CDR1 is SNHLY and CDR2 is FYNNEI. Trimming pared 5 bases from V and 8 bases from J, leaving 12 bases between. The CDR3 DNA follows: TGTGCCAGCAGTATAGGGACTTCGGGCTACACCTTC. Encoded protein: CASSIGTSGYTF.

CDR3 residues: CASSDLDFRFGDTQYF. The CDR3, as DNA: TGTGCCAGCAGTGACTTAGATTTCCGTTTTGGAGATACGCAGTATTTT. The chain links TRBV2 to TRBJ2-3; D ambiguous. The V end was cut by 3 bases, the J end by 5 bases, with 18 bases between. Germline lookup yields CDR1 SNHLY and CDR2 FYNNEI. CDR3 length: 16 amino acids.

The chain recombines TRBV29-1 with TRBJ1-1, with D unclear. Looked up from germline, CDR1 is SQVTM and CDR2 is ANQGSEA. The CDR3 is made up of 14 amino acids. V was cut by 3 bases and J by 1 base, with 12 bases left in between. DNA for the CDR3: TGCAGCGTTGACCCCGACGGGAAGAACACTGAAGCTTTCTTT. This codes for CSVDPDGKNTEAFF. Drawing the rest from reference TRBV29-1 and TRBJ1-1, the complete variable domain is SAVISQKPSRDICQRGTSLTIQCQVDSQVTMMFWYRQQPGQSLTLIATANQGSEATYESGFVIDKFPISRPNLTFSTLTVSNMSPEDSSIYLCSVDPDGKNTEAFFGQGTRLTVV.

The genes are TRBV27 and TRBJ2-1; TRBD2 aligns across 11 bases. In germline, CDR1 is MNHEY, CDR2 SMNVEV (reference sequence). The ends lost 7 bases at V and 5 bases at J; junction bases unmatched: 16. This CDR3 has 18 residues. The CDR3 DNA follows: TGTGCCAGCAAACTCAATAGCGGGGGGGCCGTGGTGGACAATGAGCAGTTCTTC. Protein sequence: CASKLNSGGAVVDNEQFF.